This entry lists 24 T cell receptor beta chains sequenced from one sample in a study of blood T cell repertoires in COVID-19. TCRdb's table, derived via immunoSEQ multiplex PCR, lists solely in-frame clones and lacks some. The table shows about 71,000 clones, with roughly 80% occurring only once. Sequencing was done on a sample of peripheral blood. The source is a man aged 65-85 years with acute or convalescent COVID-19.

V usage is TRBV30 and J usage is TRBJ1-1; 7 nucleotides match TRBD1. Germline values: CDR1 GTSNPN, CDR2 SVGIG (reference sequence). CDR3 length equals 14 residues. Trimming cost V 2 bases and J 4 bases; bases outside gene matches: 7. The CDR3 coding sequence is TGTGCCTGGAGTTCCACCCCAGGGGGCACTGAAGCTTTCTTT. It codes for CAWSSTPGGTEAFF.

The chain links TRBV9 to TRBJ2-1; 8 positions agree with TRBD2. Looked up from germline, CDR1 is SGDLS and CDR2 is YYNGEE. CDR3 size: 15 residues. The J segment lost 0 bases and the V segment lost 2 bases, leaving 1 base of the junction unmatched. The CDR3 DNA is TGTGCCAGCAGCGTTACTAGCGGCTCCTACAATGAGCAGTTCTTC. It translates to CASSVTSGSYNEQFF.

The rearrangement joins TRBV2 to TRBJ1-1; D is unclear. The CDR3 contains 14 residues. V lost 1 base, J lost 1 base, and 7 bases lay in between. Germline V gene lookup returns CDR1 SNHLY and CDR2 FYNNEI. The CDR3 DNA sequence: TGTGCCAGCAGTGAAGGGGCATCGAACACTGAAGCTTTCTTT. Translating gives CASSEGASNTEAFF.

This rearrangement joins TRBV19 to TRBJ2-4; D ambiguous. Germline V gene data show CDR1 as LNHDA and CDR2 as SQIVND (reference sequence). V shed 5 bases and J shed 8 bases, with 13 bases lying between them. The CDR3 covers 13 residues. The CDR3 protein is CASSPEDGDIQYF. The DNA for the CDR3 is TGTGCCAGTAGTCCCGAAGACGGAGACATTCAGTACTTC.

The rearrangement uses TRBV7-9 and TRBJ2-5; perhaps TRBD1 as D (6 bases). The CDR3 consists of 15 residues. V dropped 6 bases and J dropped 3 bases, with 17 bases sitting between them. Germline-derived CDR1 and CDR2 are SEHNR and FQNEAQ (reference sequence). In DNA, the CDR3 is TGTGCCAGCAGTCCCTGGGGGACACCGGAAGAGACCCAGTACTTC. The encoded protein is CASSPWGTPEETQYF.

The rearrangement uses TRBV6-2 or TRBV6-3 and TRBJ1-5; 12 bases match TRBD1. The V gene end was trimmed by 5 bases and the J gene end by 5 bases; junction bases not matched to a gene: 4. Germline CDR1 reads MNHEY; CDR2 reads SVGEGT. The CDR3 is 15 amino acids. The CDR3 here is CASSPRDRGHQPQHF. The DNA for the CDR3 is TGTGCCAGCAGTCCCCGGGACAGGGGGCATCAGCCCCAGCATTTT.

The chain has TRBV5-1 and TRBJ2-1; the match to TRBD2 covers 11 bases. CDR3 length: 18 amino acids. Germline V gives CDR1 SGHRS, CDR2 YFSETQ. V lost 0 bases, J lost 4 bases, and 9 bases stayed unmatched. The CDR3 nucleotides are TGCGCCAGCAGCTTGGGACTAGCGGGATTGGGAAGTTACAATGAGCAGTTCTTC. This gives the protein CASSLGLAGLGSYNEQFF.

V usage is TRBV5-1 and J usage is TRBJ2-2; TRBD1 matches at 8 bases. Germline V CDR1 and CDR2: SGHRS, YFSETQ. After removal of 4 bases from V and 4 bases from J, the junction contained 12 bases not matched to a gene. The CDR3 loop spans 17 amino acids. CDR3 amino acids: CASSLSTGAGSTGELFF. DNA for the CDR3: TGCGCCAGCAGCCTATCGACAGGGGCGGGGAGCACCGGGGAGCTGTTTTTT.

The gene calls are TRBV11-2 and TRBJ2-7; 9 nucleotides line up with TRBD2. The V segment lost 1 base and the J segment 4 bases; nucleotides outside the gene matches: 2. The germline CDR1 and CDR2 sequences are SGHAT and FQNNGV. The CDR3 spans 14 residues. CDR3 nucleotide sequence: TGTGCCAGCAGCTTAGTTGCGGGGGGGTACGAGCAGTACTTC. Translated: CASSLVAGGYEQYF.

The V call is TRBV7-2, the J call TRBJ2-1; TRBD2 aligns across 7 bases. Trimming at V came to 5 bases and at J to 4 bases, leaving 8 bases not matched to a gene. This CDR3 spans 15 amino acids. Germline CDR1 reads SGHTA; CDR2 reads FQGNSA. DNA of the CDR3: TGTGCCAGCAGCCCTACTAGCGCGATTTACAATGAGCAGTTCTTC. Translating gives CASSPTSAIYNEQFF.

The chain couples TRBV18 to TRBJ2-1, with 7 bases fitting TRBD1. The CDR3 length is 15 residues. V shed 3 bases, J shed 4 bases, and the junction held 6 bases outside the gene matches. Germline CDR1 is KGHSH and CDR2 is LQKENI. Here the CDR3 reads CASSPPGQLYNEQFF. CDR3 nucleotide sequence: TGTGCCAGCTCACCTCCGGGACAGCTATACAATGAGCAGTTCTTC.

This clone was counted between two and nine times. The rearrangement links TRBV28 to TRBJ1-5; 7 nucleotides line up with TRBD1. V trimming: 5 bases; J trimming: 2 bases; junction bases outside the gene matches: 9. In germline, CDR1 is MDHEN, CDR2 SYDVKM. This CDR3 is 16 amino acids long. The CDR3 reads CASSILQGEGNQPQHF. In nucleotides, the CDR3 is TGTGCCAGCAGTATCCTCCAGGGGGAGGGCAATCAGCCCCAGCATTTT.

V gene TRBV9 combines with J gene TRBJ2-5, with TRBD2 as a possible D gene (6 bases). There are 14 residues in the CDR3. Germline CDR1 is SGDLS and CDR2 is YYNGEE. With 0 bases removed from V and 2 bases from J, the gap between germline ends came to 8 bases. The CDR3 DNA reads as TGTGCCAGCAGCGTAGGAGGGAGGCAAGAGACCCAGTACTTC. It yields the protein CASSVGGRQETQYF.

DNA for the CDR3: TGTGCCAGCAGTTTCCTGGGACTAGCGGGATCGAGCGAGCAGTACTTC. This gives the protein CASSFLGLAGSSEQYF. V and J are TRBV27 and TRBJ2-7, with 13 bases matching TRBD2. The CDR3 length is 16 residues. Trimming removed 3 bases from V and 6 bases from J; junction bases left unmatched: 8. Per germline, CDR1 MNHEY and CDR2 SMNVEV (reference sequence).

The rearrangement joins TRBV5-1 to TRBJ2-2; 8 bases are a match to TRBD1. J was trimmed by 6 bases and V by 0 bases; bases with no gene match: 10. Germline CDR1 reads SGHRS; CDR2 reads YFSETQ. The CDR3 contains 17 residues. Here the CDR3 reads CASSLDSAGGFSGELFF. The CDR3 DNA reads as TGCGCCAGCAGCTTGGATTCGGCAGGGGGCTTCTCCGGGGAGCTGTTTTTT.

The chain joins TRBV2 to TRBJ2-1; 7 bases line up with TRBD2. This CDR3 region has 15 residues. The trim removed 1 base at V and 2 bases at J, leaving 2 bases unmatched. The germline CDR1 and CDR2 sequences are SNHLY and FYNNEI. The CDR3 reads CASSEVLAAYNEQFF. CDR3 bases: TGTGCCAGCAGTGAAGTCCTAGCGGCCTACAATGAGCAGTTCTTC.

The chain uses TRBV28 and TRBJ2-7, with 8 positions matching TRBD2. The trim removed 7 bases at V and 6 bases at J, leaving 11 bases unmatched. Germline values: CDR1 MDHEN, CDR2 SYDVKM. This CDR3 spans 14 amino acids. Here the CDR3 reads CASTAGGRLGEQYF. The CDR3 nucleotides read TGTGCCAGCACCGCGGGGGGAAGGTTAGGCGAGCAGTACTTC.

The chain is built from TRBV20-1 and TRBJ2-5, with D maybe TRBD1 (5 bases). The CDR3 runs 11 residues. Deletions cut 6 bases from V and 0 bases from J, with 5 bases between. Germline V gene lookup returns CDR1 DFQATT and CDR2 SNEGSKA (reference sequence). The CDR3 sequence is CSAQDQETQYF. Written as DNA, the CDR3 is TGCAGTGCACAGGACCAAGAGACCCAGTACTTC.

The chain employs TRBV3-1 (or the pseudogene TRBV3-2) and TRBJ1-5; the match to TRBD1 covers 8 bases. V dropped 0 bases and J dropped 2; count of bases not matched to a gene: 3. CDR1 is LGHDT, CDR2 YNNKEL, per germline (reference sequence). The CDR3 has 16 residues. DNA for the CDR3: TGTGCCAGCAGCCAAGACGCGACAGGGGGCAATCAGCCCCAGCATTTT. It encodes CASSQDATGGNQPQHF.

The genes are TRBV11-2 and TRBJ2-7; TRBD1 aligns across 7 bases. This CDR3 contains 14 residues. Germline V gene data show CDR1 as SGHAT and CDR2 as FQNNGV. V lost 5 bases and J lost 8; bases outside the gene matches: 12. DNA of the CDR3: TGTGCCAGCAGCCCGGGACAGCCATGGGACCAGCAGTACTTC. This codes for CASSPGQPWDQQYF.

This clone was counted once. The chain has TRBV14 and TRBJ1-1, with D hard to call. The germline V and J ends were trimmed by 1 base and 7 bases, with 7 bases remaining between them. The CDR3 contains 12 residues. Germline values: CDR1 SGHDN, CDR2 FVKESK. Written as DNA, the CDR3 is TGTGCCAGCAGCCAAGGTCGCGGTGAAGCTTTCTTT. As protein: CASSQGRGEAFF. Filled out from reference TRBV14 and TRBJ1-1, the complete variable domain reads EAGVTQFPSHSVIEKGQTVTLRCDPISGHDNLYWYRRVMGKEIKFLLHFVKESKQDESGMPNNRFLAERTGGTYSTLKVQPAELEDSGVYFCASSQGRGEAFFGQGTRLTVV.

The chain uses TRBV10-3 and TRBJ2-1, with D uncertain. The CDR3 sequence is 11 residues long. Germline V gene lookup returns CDR1 ENHRY and CDR2 SYGVKD. Trimming cost V 3 bases and J 6 bases, with 3 bases left between them. The CDR3 region has the DNA TGTGCCATCAGTGACATCAATGAGCAGTTCTTC. Translated, it gives CAISDINEQFF.

The chain links TRBV6-6 to TRBJ1-1, with 7 positions matching TRBD1. CDR3 length equals 14 residues. V dropped 2 bases and J dropped 3; count of bases not matched to a gene: 3. Germline V CDR1 and CDR2: MNHNY, SVGAGI (reference sequence). This CDR3 is CASSYGQGDTEAFF. The CDR3 DNA reads TGTGCCAGCAGTTACGGGCAGGGGGACACTGAAGCTTTCTTT.

This sequence joins TRBV27 and TRBJ1-5, with D tentatively TRBD1 (5 bases). The CDR3 contains 16 residues. Per germline, CDR1 MNHEY and CDR2 SMNVEV (reference sequence). Deletions cut 9 bases from V and 2 bases from J, with 20 bases between. CDR3 nucleotide sequence: TGTGCCAGTAGCGGGTGGGGGATTGGAGGCAATCAGCCCCAGCATTTT. It encodes CASSGWGIGGNQPQHF.